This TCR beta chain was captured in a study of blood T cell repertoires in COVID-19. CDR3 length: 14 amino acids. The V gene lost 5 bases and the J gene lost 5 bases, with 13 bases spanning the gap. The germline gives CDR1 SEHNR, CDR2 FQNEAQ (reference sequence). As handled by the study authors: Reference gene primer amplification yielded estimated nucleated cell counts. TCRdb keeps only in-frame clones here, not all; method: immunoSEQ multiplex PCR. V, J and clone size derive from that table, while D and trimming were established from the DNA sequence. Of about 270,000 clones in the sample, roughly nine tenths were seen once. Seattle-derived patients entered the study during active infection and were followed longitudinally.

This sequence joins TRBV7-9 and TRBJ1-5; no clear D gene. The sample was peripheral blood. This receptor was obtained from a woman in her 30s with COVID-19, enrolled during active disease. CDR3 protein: CASSPDGAYQPQHF. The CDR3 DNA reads TGTGCCAGCAGCCCAGACGGAGCTTATCAGCCCCAGCATTTT.